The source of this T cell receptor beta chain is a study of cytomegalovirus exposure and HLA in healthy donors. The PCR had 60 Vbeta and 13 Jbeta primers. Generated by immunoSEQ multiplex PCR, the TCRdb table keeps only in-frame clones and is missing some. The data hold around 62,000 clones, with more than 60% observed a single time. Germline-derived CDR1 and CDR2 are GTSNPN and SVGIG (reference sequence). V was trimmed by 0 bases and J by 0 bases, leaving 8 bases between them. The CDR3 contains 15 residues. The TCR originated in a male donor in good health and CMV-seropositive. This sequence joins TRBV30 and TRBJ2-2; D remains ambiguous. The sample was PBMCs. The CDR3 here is CAWSVSRTNTGELFF. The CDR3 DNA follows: TGTGCCTGGAGTGTTTCGCGCACGAACACCGGGGAGCTGTTTTTT. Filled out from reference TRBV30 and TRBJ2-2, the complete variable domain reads SQTIHQWPATLVQPVGSPLSLECTVEGTSNPNLYWYRQAAGRGLQLLFYSVGIGQISSEVPQNLSASRPQDRQFILSSKKLLLSDSGFYLCAWSVSRTNTGELFFGEGSRLTVL.